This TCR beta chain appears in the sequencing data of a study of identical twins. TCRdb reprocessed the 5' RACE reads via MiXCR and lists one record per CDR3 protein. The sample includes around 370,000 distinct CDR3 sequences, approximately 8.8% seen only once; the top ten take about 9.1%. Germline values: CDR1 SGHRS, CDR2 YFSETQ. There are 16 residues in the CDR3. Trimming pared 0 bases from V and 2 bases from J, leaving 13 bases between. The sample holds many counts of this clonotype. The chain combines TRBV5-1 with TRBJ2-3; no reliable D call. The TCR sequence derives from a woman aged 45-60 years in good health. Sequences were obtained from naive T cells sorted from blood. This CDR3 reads CASSLEASFFTDTQYF. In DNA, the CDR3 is TGCGCCAGCAGCTTGGAAGCGAGTTTCTTCACAGATACGCAGTATTTT.